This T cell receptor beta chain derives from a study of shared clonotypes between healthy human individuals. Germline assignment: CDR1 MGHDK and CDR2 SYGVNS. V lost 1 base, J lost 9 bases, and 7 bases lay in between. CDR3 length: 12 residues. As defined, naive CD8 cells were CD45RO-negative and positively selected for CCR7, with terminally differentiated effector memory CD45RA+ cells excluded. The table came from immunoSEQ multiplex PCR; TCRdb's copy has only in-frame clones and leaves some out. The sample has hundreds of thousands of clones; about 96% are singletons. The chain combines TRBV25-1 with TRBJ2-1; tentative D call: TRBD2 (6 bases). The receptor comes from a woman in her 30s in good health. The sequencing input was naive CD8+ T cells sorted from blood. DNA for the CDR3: TGTGCCAGCAGTGAATGGGAGGCTGAGCAGTTCTTC. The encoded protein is CASSEWEAEQFF.